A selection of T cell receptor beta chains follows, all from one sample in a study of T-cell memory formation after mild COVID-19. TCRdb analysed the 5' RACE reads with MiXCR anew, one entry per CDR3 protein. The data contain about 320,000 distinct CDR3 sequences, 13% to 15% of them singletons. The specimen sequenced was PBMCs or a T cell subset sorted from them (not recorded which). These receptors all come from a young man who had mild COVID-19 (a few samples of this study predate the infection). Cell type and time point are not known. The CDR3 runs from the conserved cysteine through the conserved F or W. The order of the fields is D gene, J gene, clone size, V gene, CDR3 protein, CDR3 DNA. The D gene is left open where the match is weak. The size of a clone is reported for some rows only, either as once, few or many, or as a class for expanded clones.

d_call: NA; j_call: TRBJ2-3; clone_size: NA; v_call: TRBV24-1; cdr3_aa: CATSDLKSTDTQYF; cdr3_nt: TGTGCCACCAGTGATTTAAAGAGCACAGATACGCAGTATTTT
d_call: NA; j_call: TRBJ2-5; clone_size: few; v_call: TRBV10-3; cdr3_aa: CAISEYSQETQYF; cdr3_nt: TGTGCCATCAGTGAATACAGCCAAGAGACCCAGTACTTC
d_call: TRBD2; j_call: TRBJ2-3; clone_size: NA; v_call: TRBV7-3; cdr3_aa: CASSLLGGAWYF; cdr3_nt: TGTGCCAGCAGCTTACTCGGGGGGGCATGGTATTTT
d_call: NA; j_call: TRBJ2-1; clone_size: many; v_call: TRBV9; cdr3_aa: CASSVVWDTRYNEQFF; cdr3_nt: TGTGCCAGCAGCGTAGTTTGGGACACCCGTTACAATGAGCAGTTCTTC
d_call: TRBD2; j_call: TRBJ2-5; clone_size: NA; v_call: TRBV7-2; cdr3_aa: CASSFLTSGLPVYETQYF; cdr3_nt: TGTGCCAGCAGCTTTCTGACTAGCGGCCTGCCGGTTTACGAGACCCAGTACTTC
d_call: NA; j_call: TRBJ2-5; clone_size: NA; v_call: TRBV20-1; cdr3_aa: CSARGLGAIQETQYF; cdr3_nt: TGCAGTGCTAGAGGACTGGGGGCGATCCAAGAGACCCAGTACTTC
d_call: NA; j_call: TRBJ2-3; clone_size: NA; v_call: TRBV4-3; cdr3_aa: CASSPLAGTSTDTQYF; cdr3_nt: TGCGCCAGCAGCCCCCTCGCGGGAACTAGCACAGATACGCAGTATTTT
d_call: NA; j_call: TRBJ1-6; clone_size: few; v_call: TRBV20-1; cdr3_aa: CSARPPSGYYNSPLHF; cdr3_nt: TGCAGTGCTAGACCCCCTTCGGGCTATTATAATTCACCCCTCCACTTT
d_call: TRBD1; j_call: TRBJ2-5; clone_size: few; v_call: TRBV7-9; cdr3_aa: CASSIVTGQLKTQYF; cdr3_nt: TGTGCCAGCAGCATAGTTACGGGACAGTTGAAGACCCAGTACTTC
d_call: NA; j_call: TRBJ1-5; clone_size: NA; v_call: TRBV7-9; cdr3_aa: CASSSGPNQPQHF; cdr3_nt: TGTGCCAGCAGCTCCGGACCGAATCAGCCCCAGCATTTT
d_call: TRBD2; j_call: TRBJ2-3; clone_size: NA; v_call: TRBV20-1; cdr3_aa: CSARDMRGGTDTQYF; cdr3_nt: TGCAGTGCTAGAGATATGCGGGGGGGCACAGATACGCAGTATTTT
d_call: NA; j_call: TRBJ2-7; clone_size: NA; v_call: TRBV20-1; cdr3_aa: CSASRGSTVYEQYF; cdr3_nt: TGCAGTGCTAGCCGGGGCTCCACCGTCTACGAGCAGTACTTC
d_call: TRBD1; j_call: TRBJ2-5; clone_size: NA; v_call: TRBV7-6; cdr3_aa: CASSLIAGTGKETQYF; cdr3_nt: TGTGCCAGCAGCTTAATAGCTGGGACAGGGAAAGAGACCCAGTACTTC
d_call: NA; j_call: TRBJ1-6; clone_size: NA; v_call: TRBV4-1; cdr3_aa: CASSMKWDSPLHF; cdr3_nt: TGCGCCAGCAGCATGAAATGGGATTCACCCCTCCACTTT
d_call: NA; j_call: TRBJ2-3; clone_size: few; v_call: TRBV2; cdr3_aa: CASSESGITDTQYF; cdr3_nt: TGTGCCAGCAGTGAAAGCGGTATCACAGATACGCAGTATTTT
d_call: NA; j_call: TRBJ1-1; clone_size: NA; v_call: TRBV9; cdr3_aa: CASSSNPLNTEAFF; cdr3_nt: TGTGCCAGCAGCTCTAACCCTCTGAACACTGAAGCTTTCTTT
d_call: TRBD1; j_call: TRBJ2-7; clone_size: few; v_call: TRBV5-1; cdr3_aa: CASSPRDRYEQYF; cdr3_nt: TGCGCCAGCAGCCCCCGGGACAGATACGAGCAGTACTTC
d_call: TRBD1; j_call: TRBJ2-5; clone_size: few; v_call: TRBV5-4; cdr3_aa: CASSTRTGSQETQYF; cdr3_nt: TGTGCCAGCAGCACAAGGACAGGATCCCAAGAGACCCAGTACTTC
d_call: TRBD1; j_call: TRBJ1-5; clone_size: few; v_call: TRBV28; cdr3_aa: CASSFGDRGAQHF; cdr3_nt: TGTGCCAGCAGTTTTGGGGACAGGGGTGCCCAGCATTTT
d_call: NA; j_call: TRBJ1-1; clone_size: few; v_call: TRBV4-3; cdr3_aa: CASSQDLVVWGIDEAFF; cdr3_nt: TGCGCCAGCAGCCAAGATCTTGTCGTTTGGGGAATCGATGAAGCTTTCTTT
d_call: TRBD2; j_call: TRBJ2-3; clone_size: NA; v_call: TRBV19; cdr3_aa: CASTASGGTKRDTQYF; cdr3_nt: TGTGCCAGTACGGCGAGCGGGGGCACAAAAAGAGATACGCAGTATTTT
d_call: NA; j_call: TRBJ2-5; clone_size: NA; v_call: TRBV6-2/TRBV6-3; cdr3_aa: CASSRRGVDQYF; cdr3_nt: TGTGCCAGCAGTCGCCGGGGCGTCGACCAGTACTTC
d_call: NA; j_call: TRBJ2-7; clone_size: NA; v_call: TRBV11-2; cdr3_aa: CASSLDGGTPMQYF; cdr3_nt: TGTGCCAGCAGCTTAGATGGGGGGACACCGATGCAGTACTTC
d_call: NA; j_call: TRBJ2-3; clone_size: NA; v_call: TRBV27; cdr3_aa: CASSLGGPRDTQYF; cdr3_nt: TGTGCCAGCAGTTTGGGGGGCCCAAGGGATACGCAGTATTTT
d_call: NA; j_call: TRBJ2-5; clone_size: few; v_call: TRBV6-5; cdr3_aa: CASTRGANSETQYF; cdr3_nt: TGTGCCAGCACGAGGGGGGCTAACAGCGAGACCCAGTACTTC
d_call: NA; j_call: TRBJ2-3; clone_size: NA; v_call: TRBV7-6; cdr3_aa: CASSPSDTDTQYF; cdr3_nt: TGTGCCAGCAGCCCGAGTGACACAGATACGCAGTATTTT
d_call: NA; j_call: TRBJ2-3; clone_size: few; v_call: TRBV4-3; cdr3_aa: CASSQALSRLLPTPDTQYF; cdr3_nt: TGCGCCAGCAGCCAAGCCCTCTCCCGCCTGCTGCCCACTCCAGATACGCAGTATTTT
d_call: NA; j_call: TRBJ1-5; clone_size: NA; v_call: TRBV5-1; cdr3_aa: CASSPSDIIYFSNQPQHF; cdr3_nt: TGCGCCAGCAGCCCATCGGACATAATATATTTCAGCAATCAGCCCCAGCATTTT
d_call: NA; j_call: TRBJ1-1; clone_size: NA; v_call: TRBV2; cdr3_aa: CASSEQGNTEAFF; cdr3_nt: TGTGCCAGCAGTGAACAGGGGAACACTGAAGCTTTCTTT
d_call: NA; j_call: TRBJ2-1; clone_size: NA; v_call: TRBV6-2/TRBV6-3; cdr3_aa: CATLQIGFNEQFF; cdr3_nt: TGTGCCACCTTACAGATTGGGTTCAATGAGCAGTTCTTC
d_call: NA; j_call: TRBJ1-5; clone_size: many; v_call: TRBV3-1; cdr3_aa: CASTYQPQHF; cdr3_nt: TGTGCCAGCACATACCAGCCCCAGCATTTT
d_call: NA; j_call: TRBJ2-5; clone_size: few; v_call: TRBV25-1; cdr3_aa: CASSPSGVQETQYF; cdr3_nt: TGTGCCAGCAGTCCTTCGGGGGTCCAAGAGACCCAGTACTTC
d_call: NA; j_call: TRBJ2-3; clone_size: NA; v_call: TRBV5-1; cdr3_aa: CASTPLGASTDTQYF; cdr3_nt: TGCGCCAGCACCCCGCTGGGAGCCAGCACAGATACGCAGTATTTT
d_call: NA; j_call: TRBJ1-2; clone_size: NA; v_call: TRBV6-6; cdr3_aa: CASSSPKRGYTF; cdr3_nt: TGTGCCAGCAGTTCCCCCAAACGCGGCTACACCTTC
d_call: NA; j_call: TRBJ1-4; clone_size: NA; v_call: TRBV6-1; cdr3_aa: CASSQGLGLEEKLFF; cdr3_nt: TGTGCCAGCAGCCAGGGGCTGGGGCTGGAGGAAAAACTGTTTTTT
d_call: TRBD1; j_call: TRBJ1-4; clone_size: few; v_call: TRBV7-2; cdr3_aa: CASSLRALDRVEKLFF; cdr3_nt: TGTGCCAGCAGCTTACGGGCTCTGGACAGGGTTGAAAAACTGTTTTTT
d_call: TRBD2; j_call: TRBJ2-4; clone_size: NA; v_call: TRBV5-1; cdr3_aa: CASSKLAAAGTSNIQYF; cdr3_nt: TGCGCCAGCAGCAAGCTAGCGGCGGCCGGTACGTCAAACATTCAGTACTTC
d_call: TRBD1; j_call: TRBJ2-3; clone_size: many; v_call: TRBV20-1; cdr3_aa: CSARTGTELTDTQYF; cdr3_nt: TGCAGTGCTAGGACCGGGACAGAGCTCACAGATACGCAGTATTTT
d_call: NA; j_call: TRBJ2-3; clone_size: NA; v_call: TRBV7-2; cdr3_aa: CASSRVMADTQYF; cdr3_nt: TGTGCCAGCAGCCGGGTGATGGCAGATACGCAGTATTTT
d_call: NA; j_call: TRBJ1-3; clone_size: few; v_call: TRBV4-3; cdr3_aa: CASSRSTDSGNTIYF; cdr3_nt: TGCGCCAGCAGCCGATCCACAGACTCTGGAAACACCATATATTTT
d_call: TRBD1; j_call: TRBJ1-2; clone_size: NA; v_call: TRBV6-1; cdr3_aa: CASSVLPGTAGGYTF; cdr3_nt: TGTGCCAGCAGTGTATTACCCGGGACAGCCGGTGGCTACACCTTC
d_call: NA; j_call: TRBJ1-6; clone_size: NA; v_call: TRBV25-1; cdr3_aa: CASSESRSAGANSPLHF; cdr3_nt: TGTGCCAGCAGTGAGTCCCGCAGTGCAGGGGCAAATTCACCCCTCCACTTT
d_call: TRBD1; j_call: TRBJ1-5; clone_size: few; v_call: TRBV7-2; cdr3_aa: CASSLGGGQACSNQPQHF; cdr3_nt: TGTGCCAGCAGCTTAGGGGGCGGACAGGCCTGTAGCAATCAGCCCCAGCATTTT
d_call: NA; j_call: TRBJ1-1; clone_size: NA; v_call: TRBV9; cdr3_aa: CASSASGVVEAFF; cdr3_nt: TGTGCCAGCAGCGCCTCAGGCGTCGTCGAAGCTTTCTTT
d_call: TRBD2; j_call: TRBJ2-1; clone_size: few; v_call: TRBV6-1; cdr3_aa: CASNRGGPYNEQFF; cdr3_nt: TGTGCCAGCAACCGGGGGGGCCCCTACAATGAGCAGTTCTTC
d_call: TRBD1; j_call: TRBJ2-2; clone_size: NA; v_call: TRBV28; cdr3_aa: CASSENRGRTGELFF; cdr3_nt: TGTGCCAGCAGTGAAAACAGGGGGCGGACCGGGGAGCTGTTTTTT
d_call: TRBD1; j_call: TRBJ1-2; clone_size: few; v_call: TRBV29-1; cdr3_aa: CSVGGQGTYGYTF; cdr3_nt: TGCAGCGTGGGGGGACAGGGAACTTATGGCTACACCTTC
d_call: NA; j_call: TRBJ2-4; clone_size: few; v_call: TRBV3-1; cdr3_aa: CASSPGERAQYF; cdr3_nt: TGTGCCAGCAGCCCAGGGGAAAGGGCTCAGTACTTC
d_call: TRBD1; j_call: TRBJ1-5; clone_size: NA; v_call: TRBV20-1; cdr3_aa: CSARDIRDRGSRRDQPQHF; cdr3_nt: TGCAGTGCTAGAGATATCAGGGACAGGGGGTCGCGAAGGGATCAGCCCCAGCATTTT
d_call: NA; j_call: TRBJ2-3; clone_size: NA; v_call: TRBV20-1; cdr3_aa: CSARPYTEGTDTQYF; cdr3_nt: TGCAGTGCTAGACCCTACACGGAGGGCACAGATACGCAGTATTTT
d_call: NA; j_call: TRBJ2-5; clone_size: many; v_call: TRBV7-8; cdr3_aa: CASSPPIQETQYF; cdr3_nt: TGTGCCAGCAGCCCCCCGATACAAGAGACCCAGTACTTC
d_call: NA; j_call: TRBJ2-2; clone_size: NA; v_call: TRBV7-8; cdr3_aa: CASSLMGWTGELFF; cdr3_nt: TGTGCCAGCAGCTTAATGGGATGGACCGGGGAGCTGTTTTTT
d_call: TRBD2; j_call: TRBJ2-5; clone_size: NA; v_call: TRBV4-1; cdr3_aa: CASSYGRGGLQETQYF; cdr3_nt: TGCGCCAGCAGCTACGGACGCGGGGGACTGCAAGAGACCCAGTACTTC